This T cell receptor (beta chain) derives from a study of cytomegalovirus exposure and HLA in healthy donors. The study ran its PCR with 60 Vbeta and 13 Jbeta primers. The data were produced by immunoSEQ multiplex PCR, yet TCRdb's version contains in-frame clones alone and is incomplete. The sample lists 120,000 or so clones, roughly 80% occurring once. Per the germline V gene, CDR1 is SNHLY and CDR2 is FYNNEI. The CDR3 is 14 residues long. J gave up 7 bases and V 5 bases, and 6 bases lay outside the gene matches. Input material: PBMCs. The TCR sequence derives from a man aged 18-30 years in good health and CMV-seropositive. The genes are TRBV2 and TRBJ2-2; 8 bases agree with TRBD1. The CDR3 region is CASSPQGGDGELFF. The CDR3 DNA reads as TGTGCCAGCAGTCCACAGGGGGGAGACGGGGAGCTGTTTTTT. The whole variable domain, remainder taken from reference TRBV2 and TRBJ2-2, is EPEVTQTPSHQVTQMGQEVILRCVPISNHLYFYWYRQILGQKVEFLVSFYNNEISEKSEIFDDQFSVERPDGSNFTLKIRSTKLEDSAMYFCASSPQGGDGELFFGEGSRLTVL.